The 29 T cell receptor beta chains below come from one sample, sequenced in a study of response to subunit inactivated influenza vaccine. TCRdb re-derived calls from the RT-PCR reads in MiXCR, one entry per CDR3 protein. The sample holds 530,000 or so distinct CDR3 sequences, 25% seen once. Sequencing was performed on CD4+ T cells sorted from PBMCs, taken roughly 5 days after vaccination. All receptors derive from a man aged 50 to 60 who received an inactivated influenza vaccine.

Here the CDR3 DNA reads TGCAGTGCTATAACGACTAGCGGGGGTAATACGCAGTATTTT. Translated, it gives CSAITTSGGNTQYF. The chain is built from TRBV20-1 and TRBJ2-3; TRBD2 aligns across 12 bases. Trimming took 4 bases from V and 7 from J; bases not matched to a gene: 6. This CDR3 region has 14 residues. CDR1 is DFQATT and CDR2 is SNEGSKA in the germline V gene (reference sequence).

This clonotype was observed a few times. The chain is built from TRBV12-3 or TRBV12-4 and TRBJ1-3; TRBD1 aligns across 7 bases. The CDR3 has 15 residues. The V and J ends lost 7 bases and 2 bases, in that order; junction bases with no gene match: 8. The DNA of the CDR3 is TGTGCCAGCAACTCAGCAGGGGGGACTGGAAACACCATATATTTT. This gives the protein CASNSAGGTGNTIYF.

The chain recombines TRBV20-1 with TRBJ2-2; 8 nucleotides agree with TRBD1. Germline assignment: CDR1 DFQATT and CDR2 SNEGSKA (reference sequence). The V segment lost 5 bases and the J segment 3 bases; nucleotides outside the gene matches: 5. This CDR3 comprises 14 residues. Here the CDR3 reads CSACRGHDTGELFF. CDR3 nucleotides: TGCAGTGCTTGCAGGGGGCACGACACCGGGGAGCTGTTTTTT.

This clonotype was counted a few times. This chain uses TRBV9 with TRBJ2-1; D perhaps matches TRBD2 (5 bases). From germline, CDR1 is SGDLS and CDR2 YYNGEE. CDR3 length: 12 amino acids. The V end was cut by 5 bases, the J end by 7 bases, with 10 bases between. CDR3 bases: TGTGCCAGCAGGTCGGGGAATAATGAGCAGTTCTTC. It yields the protein CASRSGNNEQFF.

The chain joins TRBV20-1 to TRBJ1-3, with D tentatively TRBD1 (5 bases). The CDR3 sequence is 14 residues long. Germline-derived CDR1 and CDR2 are DFQATT and SNEGSKA (reference sequence). Trimming removed 3 bases at V and 3 bases at J, with 12 bases between. CDR3 amino acids: CSASGAGNGNTIYF. CDR3 nucleotide sequence: TGCAGTGCTAGTGGCGCAGGGAATGGAAACACCATATATTTT.

In its sample, this clonotype was seen a few times. The rearrangement joins TRBV28 to TRBJ2-4; tentatively, D is TRBD1 (5 bases). Germline V gives CDR1 MDHEN, CDR2 SYDVKM. V dropped 4 bases and J dropped 0 bases, with 13 bases sitting between them. There are 16 residues in the CDR3. CDR3 amino acids: CASSSSTALAKNIQYF. The CDR3 DNA follows: TGTGCCAGCAGTTCCTCGACAGCTCTAGCCAAAAACATTCAGTACTTC.

CDR3 nucleotides: TGCGCCAGCAGCATTGGACCATCTAATACGCAGTATTTT. Encoded protein: CASSIGPSNTQYF. The rearrangement uses TRBV5-1 and TRBJ2-3; no firm D call. The CDR3 has 13 amino acids. The V end was cut by 4 bases, the J end by 7 bases, with 13 bases between. CDR1 and CDR2 from the germline V gene are SGHRS and YFSETQ.

V usage is TRBV20-1 and J usage is TRBJ2-7; D is perhaps TRBD1 or TRBD2 (5 bases each). The V gene's germline CDR1 is DFQATT and CDR2 SNEGSKA (reference sequence). There are 13 residues in the CDR3. Trimming stripped 4 bases from V and 2 bases from J, with 12 bases between. CDR3 in DNA: TGCAGTGCTATAAGGGGCGGGCCCTACGAGCAGTACTTC. Translated, it gives CSAIRGGPYEQYF.

Only a few counts were recorded for this clonotype. The chain links TRBV29-1 to TRBJ1-2, with TRBD1 as a possible D gene (5 bases). This CDR3 is built from 14 residues. CDR1 is SQVTM, CDR2 ANQGSEA, per germline. V was shortened by 4 bases and J by 2 bases, with 14 bases between the two germline ends. The CDR3 DNA is TGCAGCGTTGGGTCAGGGAGTAAGAACTATGGCTACACCTTC. Encoded protein: CSVGSGSKNYGYTF.

This clonotype was seen a few times. The chain uses TRBV6-5 and TRBJ1-5, with a weak D call TRBD1 (5 bases). V was shortened by 2 bases and J by 4 bases, with 12 bases between the two germline ends. The length of the CDR3 is 15 residues. CDR1 MNHEY and CDR2 SVGAGI come from the germline V gene. This chain's CDR3 is CASSYTRDLNQPQHF. Written as DNA, the CDR3 is TGTGCCAGCAGTTACACCCGGGACCTTAATCAGCCCCAGCATTTT.

This chain links TRBV5-1 with TRBJ2-7; D is uncertain. Germline CDR1 and CDR2: SGHRS and YFSETQ. The CDR3 has 14 amino acids. V dropped 0 bases and J dropped 0 bases, with 7 bases sitting between them. CDR3 in amino acids: CASSLDRTSYEQYF. The DNA for the CDR3 is TGCGCCAGCAGCTTGGACCGTACCTCCTACGAGCAGTACTTC.

The chain carries TRBV4-2 and TRBJ2-1; the D gene is possibly TRBD2 (6 bases). CDR3 length: 15 amino acids. The ends were cut back, 3 bases at V and 7 bases at J, with 16 bases in the middle. Germline V CDR1 and CDR2: LGHNA, YNFKEQ. DNA for the CDR3: TGTGCCAGCAGCCAGGACACCGGGACTCGGAATGAGCAGTTCTTC. Its translation is CASSQDTGTRNEQFF.

V is TRBV15 and J is TRBJ1-2; D not resolved. This CDR3 contains 13 residues. Germline V gives CDR1 LNHNV, CDR2 YYDKDF (reference sequence). The V and J ends lost 3 bases and 6 bases respectively, with 11 bases between them. The chain's CDR3 is CATSRGGENGYTF. DNA for the CDR3: TGTGCCACCAGCAGGGGTGGGGAGAATGGCTACACCTTC.

This clonotype was counted between two and nine times. The rearrangement links TRBV6-1 to TRBJ2-7; perhaps D is TRBD1 or TRBD2 (5 bases each). Germline CDR1 MNHNS, CDR2 SASEGT. The CDR3 contains 14 residues. V lost 5 bases, J lost 2 bases, and 13 bases lay in between. The CDR3 is CASSPRDETYEQYF. The DNA of the CDR3 is TGTGCCAGCAGTCCCCGGGACGAGACCTACGAGCAGTACTTC.

In DNA form, the CDR3 reads TGCGCCAGCAGCTTGGCGGGACTAGAGGTGGTTGAGCAGTTCTTC. Its translation: CASSLAGLEVVEQFF. The chain links TRBV5-1 to TRBJ2-1, with 8 positions matching TRBD2. Germline CDR1 and CDR2: SGHRS and YFSETQ. The CDR3 covers 15 residues. The V segment lost 0 bases and the J segment 9 bases; nucleotides outside the gene matches: 8.

This rearrangement joins TRBV18 to TRBJ1-2; no clear D. The germline V and J ends were trimmed by 3 bases and 3 bases, with 11 bases remaining between them. The CDR3 covers 14 residues. Per the germline V gene, CDR1 is KGHSH and CDR2 is LQKENI. In DNA, the CDR3 is TGTGCCAGCTCACCTTCACGGGGTTACTATGGCTACACCTTC. This gives the protein CASSPSRGYYGYTF.

A few counts support this clonotype. J is TRBJ2-7 and V is TRBV7-8, with D unresolved. V lost 4 bases, J lost 6 bases, and 7 bases lay in between. This CDR3 comprises 11 residues. The germline gives CDR1 SGHVS, CDR2 FQNEAQ. CDR3: CASSSSVEQYF. The CDR3, as DNA: TGTGCCAGCAGCTCAAGTGTCGAGCAGTACTTC.

This chain links TRBV5-5 with TRBJ2-2; D perhaps matches TRBD2 (5 bases). Germline V gene data show CDR1 as SGHKS and CDR2 as YYEKEE (reference sequence). This CDR3 has 14 residues. The V gene lost 1 base and the J gene lost 3 bases, with 7 bases spanning the gap. The CDR3 here is CASSLRDDTGELFF. The CDR3 coding sequence is TGTGCCAGCAGCTTGCGGGATGACACCGGGGAGCTGTTTTTT. Variable domain in full (rest from reference TRBV5-5 and TRBJ2-2): DAGVTQSPTHLIKTRGQQVTLRCSPISGHKSVSWYQQVLGQGPQFIFQYYEKEERGRGNFPDRFSARQFPNYSSELNVNALLLGDSALYLCASSLRDDTGELFFGEGSRLTVL.

This clonotype was seen at least ten times. An end of the junction does not agree with germline; a read error may underlie this. The rearrangement joins TRBV12-3 or TRBV12-4 to TRBJ1-4, with unresolved D. The CDR3 runs to 12 residues. Here the CDR3 reads CASSNQAGVQVF. CDR3 DNA sequence: TGTGCCAGCAGCAACCAAGCGGGAGTTCAGGTTTTT.

This clonotype was seen a few times. Here the CDR3 reads CATAKLASEQFF. The CDR3 DNA is TGTGCCACCGCAAAACTAGCAAGTGAGCAGTTCTTC. The chain joins TRBV24-1 to TRBJ2-1, with a weak D call TRBD2 (6 bases). Germline V CDR1 and CDR2: KGHDR, SFDVKD. V was clipped by 9 bases and J by 9 bases, with 14 bases between them. This CDR3 is 12 amino acids long.

The table lists this clonotype with a few counts. The chain couples TRBV29-1 to TRBJ2-3; D could derive from TRBD1 or TRBD2 (6 bases each). This CDR3 has 14 residues. The ends were cut back, 6 bases at V and 0 bases at J, with 13 bases in the middle. Germline V gene sequence: CDR1 SQVTM, CDR2 ANQGSEA. The CDR3 is CSVGTLASTDTQYF. For the CDR3, the DNA is TGCAGCGTGGGGACACTAGCTAGCACAGATACGCAGTATTTT.

This clonotype was seen many times. The V gene is TRBV20-1, the J gene TRBJ1-5; 9 nucleotides align to TRBD1. CDR1 is DFQATT, CDR2 SNEGSKA, per germline (reference sequence). This CDR3 spans 13 amino acids. CDR3 in amino acids: CSARTGGGQPQHF. CDR3 sequence (DNA): TGCAGCGCTCGCACAGGGGGCGGTCAGCCCCAGCATTTT.

In its sample, this clonotype was seen a few times. The chain recombines TRBV7-9 with TRBJ1-2; 7 bases agree with TRBD1. Germline V gene data show CDR1 as SEHNR and CDR2 as FQNEAQ (reference sequence). CDR3 size: 13 residues. The junction had 3 bases not matched to a gene; V was cut back by 4 bases and J by 4 bases. The DNA for the CDR3 is TGTGCCAGCAGCTCGACAGGGTTCTATGGCTACACCTTC. It yields the protein CASSSTGFYGYTF.

V gene TRBV5-5 combines with J gene TRBJ2-5; D is uncertain. CDR3 size: 13 residues. The ends were cut back, 2 bases at V and 5 bases at J, with 10 bases in the middle. CDR1 and CDR2 (germline): SGHKS, YYEKEE (reference sequence). Here the CDR3 DNA reads TGTGCCAGCAGCTTTTACCCCGGGGAGACCCAGTACTTC. Translated: CASSFYPGETQYF.

The chain is built from TRBV11-2 and TRBJ2-1; TRBD2 agrees at 10 bases. Germline V lookup: CDR1 SGHAT, CDR2 FQNNGV. V lost 5 bases and J lost 10; bases outside the gene matches: 11. The CDR3 is made up of 15 amino acids. The CDR3 region is CASSPRTSGGTEQFF. CDR3 bases: TGTGCCAGCAGCCCACGGACTAGCGGAGGGACAGAGCAGTTCTTC. The whole variable domain, remainder taken from reference TRBV11-2 and TRBJ2-1, is EAGVAQSPRYKIIEKRQSVAFWCNPISGHATLYWYQQILGQGPKLLIQFQNNGVVDDSQLPKDRFSAERLKGVDSTLKIQPAKLEDSAVYLCASSPRTSGGTEQFFGPGTRLTVL.

The chain recombines TRBV14 with TRBJ2-1; D is perhaps TRBD2 (5 bases). V was cut by 0 bases and J by 2 bases, with 14 bases left in between. This CDR3 has 17 amino acids. Germline values: CDR1 SGHDN, CDR2 FVKESK. This CDR3 is CASSQDRQRAPYNEQFF. In DNA form, the CDR3 reads TGTGCCAGCAGCCAAGATCGGCAGAGGGCCCCCTACAATGAGCAGTTCTTC.

In its sample, this clonotype was seen a few times. The chain links TRBV25-1 to TRBJ1-4; TRBD1 aligns across 7 bases. V lost 6 bases and J lost 2; bases outside the gene matches: 6. The CDR3 runs 15 residues. The germline V gene encodes CDR1 MGHDK and CDR2 SYGVNS. The CDR3 DNA sequence: TGTGCCAGCAGCGACAGGGTTTCGACTAATGAAAAACTGTTTTTT. This encodes CASSDRVSTNEKLFF.

This chain joins TRBV6-2 or TRBV6-3 and TRBJ2-7; maybe TRBD2 (6 bases). CDR1 MNHEY and CDR2 SVGEGT come from the germline V gene. Trimming pared 6 bases from V and 2 bases from J, leaving 14 bases between. This CDR3 spans 14 amino acids. CDR3 in DNA: TGTGCCAGCAGAATCCCGGGACTGGCCTACGAGCAGTACTTC. Translating it yields CASRIPGLAYEQYF.

This chain joins TRBV20-1 and TRBJ2-7; D might be TRBD1 (6 bases). The CDR3 totals 13 residues. The V gene's germline CDR1 is DFQATT and CDR2 SNEGSKA (reference sequence). The V end was cut by 0 bases, the J end by 5 bases, with 11 bases between. The DNA for the CDR3 is TGCAGTGCTAGAGATGGGGGCGGCGACGAGCAGTACTTC. Translating gives CSARDGGGDEQYF.